The T cell receptor (beta chain) under discussion was sequenced for a study of early T cells in non-severe SARS-CoV-2 infection (dated by TCRdb to the early 2020s). As for the study more broadly: Because TCR sequencing relied on bulk RNA taken from unsorted whole blood, pairing of alpha and beta chains was not possible. Points the paper makes about the study in general: VDJdb matching was skewed toward anti-spike CD8 responses and likely underestimated virus-specific expansions by missing private and CD4 specificities.

The table lists this clonotype with a few counts. Its specific antigen is unknown. Qualities for individual bases were not recorded, and no much larger clone is one base off. Libraries were built with 5' RACE. This sample was sequenced with a NextSeq 500. The TCR library protocol attached unique molecular identifiers to individual cDNA molecules to correct for sequencing error and PCR bias. Both TCR alpha and beta chains were sequenced, and tight co-correlation was observed between alpha and beta sequence abundances in each sample. Under the source paper's analysis protocol: V gene, J gene and CDR3 annotation of TCR sequences was performed with Decombinator V4. Expanded TCRs were defined as changing significantly between any two time points under a Poisson model with p below 0.0001. TCR abundances were normalised to the total number of TCRs sequenced per sample and were expressed as counts per million. TRAV1-2 paired with TRAJ12, TRAJ20 or TRAJ33 defined MAIT TCRs, while TRAV10 paired with TRAJ18 defined iNKT TCRs. VDJdb, accessed 1 November 2021, was searched for CMV, EBV and SARS-CoV-2 annotated TCRs, with TCRs annotated for multiple antigens excluded. TCRdb cleaned the public reads at Q25 with fastp, built clones with MiXCR and kept in-frame beta chains. Here each entry gathers all rows of one CDR3 protein and keeps the most common genes and DNA. The V and J calls were not made by the authors but by TCRdb's processing. The sample table shows over 50,000 distinct CDR3 sequences, and roughly 12% are seen once. 2.9% of the sample is held by the ten biggest clonotypes.

A case-control design nested within a healthcare worker cohort in London, UK, was used, with weekly nasopharyngeal swab PCR tests and blood sampling performed. Healthcare workers were recruited between 23 and 31 March 2020, during the week of the UK lockdown, and were followed weekly for up to about 15 weeks. Inclusive of the bounding cysteine and phenylalanine, the CDR3 is 15 residues long. Here the CDR3 DNA is all that survives: 45 bases in frame from base 1. The germline V gene yields SGDLS for CDR1 and YYNGEE for CDR2. Cut back by 2 bases and 0 bases, the V and J ends lie 11 bases apart. This clonotype was obtained from an adult who was a healthcare worker with PCR-confirmed SARS-CoV-2 infection or an uninfected control (not recorded which). The material sequenced was whole blood. This chain is built from TRBV9 and TRBJ1-1; the best D guess is TRBD1, with 5 bases matching. The bases are TGTGCCAGCAGCGTTTCTACAGGAATGAACACTGAAGCTTTCTTT. Translated, this is CASSVSTGMNTEAFF.